This T cell receptor beta chain was recorded in a study of spatial heterogeneity in lung cancer. Across the whole study: Fewer alpha-chain than beta-chain sequences were consistently detected.

The time point is: blood at routine non-recurrence follow-up after resection. Sequencing was performed on whole RNA extracted from tumor and nontumor lung tissue, or from frozen PBMC, and the material was left unsorted. CDR3 length: 11 residues. Germline CDR1 and CDR2: DFQATT and SNEGSKA (reference sequence). V was cut by 3 bases and J by 9 bases, with 9 bases left in between. TCRdb independently ran MiXCR on the 5' RACE reads; one entry per CDR3 protein. The sample lists about 70,000 distinct CDR3 sequences; over 7% were seen once. This clonotype was recorded at least ten times. The chain is built from TRBV20-1 and TRBJ2-1; D not resolved. The source of this sequence is a female donor with early-stage non-small cell lung cancer. Sequenced material: PBMCs, taken at follow-up. CDR3 sequence: CSARKATEQFF. The CDR3 DNA reads TGCAGTGCTAGGAAGGCGACTGAGCAGTTCTTC.